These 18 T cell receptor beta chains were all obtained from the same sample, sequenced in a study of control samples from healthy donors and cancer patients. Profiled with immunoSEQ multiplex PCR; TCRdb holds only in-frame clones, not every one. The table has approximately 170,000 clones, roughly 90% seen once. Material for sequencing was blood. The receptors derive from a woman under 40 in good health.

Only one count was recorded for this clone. The CDR3 reads CATSREGTSSYEQYF. Here the CDR3 DNA reads TGTGCCACCAGCAGAGAAGGTACCAGCTCCTACGAGCAGTACTTC. V usage is TRBV15 and J usage is TRBJ2-7; D not resolved. The V gene lost 0 bases and the J gene lost 0 bases, with 9 bases spanning the gap. Germline assignment: CDR1 LNHNV and CDR2 YYDKDF (reference sequence). There are 15 residues in the CDR3.

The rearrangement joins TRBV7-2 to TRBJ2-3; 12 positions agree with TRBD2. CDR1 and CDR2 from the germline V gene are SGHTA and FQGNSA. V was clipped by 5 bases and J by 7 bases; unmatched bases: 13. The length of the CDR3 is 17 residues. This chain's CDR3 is CASSAVGTSGLWNTQYF. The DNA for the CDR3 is TGTGCCAGCAGCGCCGTCGGGACTAGCGGGCTGTGGAATACGCAGTATTTT.

The CDR3 DNA reads TGTGCCTGGAGTGTCTGGCCCCAGCATTTT. Its protein is CAWSVWPQHF. V is TRBV30 and J is TRBJ1-5; D is ambiguous. The CDR3 totals 10 residues. Trimming cost V 0 bases and J 9 bases, with 3 bases left between them. The germline V gene encodes CDR1 GTSNPN and CDR2 SVGIG (reference sequence).

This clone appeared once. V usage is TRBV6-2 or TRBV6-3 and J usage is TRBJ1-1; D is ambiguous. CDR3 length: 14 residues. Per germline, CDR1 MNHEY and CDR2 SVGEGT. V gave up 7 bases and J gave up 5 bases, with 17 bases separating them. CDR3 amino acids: CASNPGRVSTEAFF. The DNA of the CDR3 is TGTGCCAGCAACCCGGGGAGGGTGTCGACTGAAGCTTTCTTT.

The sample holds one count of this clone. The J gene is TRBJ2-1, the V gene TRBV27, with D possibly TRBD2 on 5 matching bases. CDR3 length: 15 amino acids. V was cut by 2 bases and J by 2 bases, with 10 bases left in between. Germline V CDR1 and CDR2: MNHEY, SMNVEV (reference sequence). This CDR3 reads CASSLGRFPYNEQFF. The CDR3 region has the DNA TGTGCCAGCAGTTTAGGGAGATTCCCCTACAATGAGCAGTTCTTC.

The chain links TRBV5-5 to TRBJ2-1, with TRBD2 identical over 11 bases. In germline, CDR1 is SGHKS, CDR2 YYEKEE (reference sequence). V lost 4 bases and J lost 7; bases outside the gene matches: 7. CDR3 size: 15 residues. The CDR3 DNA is TGTGCCAGCAGCCAACTAGCGGGAGTTCTTAATGAGCAGTTCTTC. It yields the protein CASSQLAGVLNEQFF.

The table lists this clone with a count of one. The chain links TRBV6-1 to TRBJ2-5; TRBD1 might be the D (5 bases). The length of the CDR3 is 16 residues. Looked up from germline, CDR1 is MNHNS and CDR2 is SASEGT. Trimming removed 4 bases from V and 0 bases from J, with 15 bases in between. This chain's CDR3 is CASSGGYGANQETQYF. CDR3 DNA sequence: TGTGCCAGCAGTGGGGGCTACGGAGCGAACCAAGAGACCCAGTACTTC.

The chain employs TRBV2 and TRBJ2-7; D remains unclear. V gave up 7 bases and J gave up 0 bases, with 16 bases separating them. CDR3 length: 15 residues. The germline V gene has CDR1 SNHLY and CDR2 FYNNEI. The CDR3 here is CASISRARSSYEQYF. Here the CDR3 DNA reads TGTGCCAGCATTAGTCGAGCGAGGAGCTCCTACGAGCAGTACTTC.

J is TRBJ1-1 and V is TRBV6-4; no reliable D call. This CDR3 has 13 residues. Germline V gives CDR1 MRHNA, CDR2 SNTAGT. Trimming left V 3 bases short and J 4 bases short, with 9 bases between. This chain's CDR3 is CASSEVLFTEAFF. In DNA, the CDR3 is TGTGCCAGCAGTGAAGTTCTATTCACTGAAGCTTTCTTT.

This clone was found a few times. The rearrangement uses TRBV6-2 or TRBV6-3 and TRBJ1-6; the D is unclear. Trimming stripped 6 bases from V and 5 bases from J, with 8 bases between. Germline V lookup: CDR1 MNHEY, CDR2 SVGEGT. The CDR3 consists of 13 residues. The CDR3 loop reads CASSPRDNSPLHF. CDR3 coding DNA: TGTGCCAGCAGCCCGCGCGATAATTCACCCCTCCACTTT.

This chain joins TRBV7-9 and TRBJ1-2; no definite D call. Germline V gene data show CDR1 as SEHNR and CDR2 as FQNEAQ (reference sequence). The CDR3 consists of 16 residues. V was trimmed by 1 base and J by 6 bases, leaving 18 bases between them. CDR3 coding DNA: TGTGCCAGCAGCTTAGAGGTGTTAAGGGTGGGCGATGGCTACACCTTC. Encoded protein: CASSLEVLRVGDGYTF.

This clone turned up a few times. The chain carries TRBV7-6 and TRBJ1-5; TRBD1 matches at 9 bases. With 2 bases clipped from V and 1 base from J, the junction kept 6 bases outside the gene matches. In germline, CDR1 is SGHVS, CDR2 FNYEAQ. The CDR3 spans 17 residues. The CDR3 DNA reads TGTGCCAGCAGCTTACAACCGGACAGGGGAAGCAATCAGCCCCAGCATTTT. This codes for CASSLQPDRGSNQPQHF.

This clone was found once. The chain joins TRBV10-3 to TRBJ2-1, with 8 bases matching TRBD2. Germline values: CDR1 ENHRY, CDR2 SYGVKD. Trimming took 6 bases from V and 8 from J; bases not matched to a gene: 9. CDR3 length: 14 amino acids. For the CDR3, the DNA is TGTGCCATCAGGAGAGGGACTAGGAACGATGAGCAGTTCTTC. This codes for CAIRRGTRNDEQFF.

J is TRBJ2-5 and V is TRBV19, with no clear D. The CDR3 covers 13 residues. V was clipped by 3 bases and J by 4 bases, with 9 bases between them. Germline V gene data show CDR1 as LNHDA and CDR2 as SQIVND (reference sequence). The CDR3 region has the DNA TGTGCCAGTAGTATCCTGCATAGAGAGACCCAGTACTTC. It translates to CASSILHRETQYF. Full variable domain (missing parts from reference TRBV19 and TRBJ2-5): DGGITQSPKYLFRKEGQNVTLSCEQNLNHDAMYWYRQDPGQGLRLIYYSQIVNDFQKGDIAEGYSVSREKKESFPLTVTSAQKNPTAFYLCASSILHRETQYFGPGTRLLVL.

CDR3 sequence (DNA): TGTGCCAGCAGCAAACATAGCGGGGAGGTCGGGGAGCTGTTTTTT. Its protein product is CASSKHSGEVGELFF. The chain employs TRBV27 and TRBJ2-2, with TRBD2 identical over 8 bases. From germline, CDR1 is MNHEY and CDR2 SMNVEV (reference sequence). V lost 6 bases to trimming and J lost 7 bases; unmatched junction nucleotides: 10. The CDR3 extends over 15 amino acids.

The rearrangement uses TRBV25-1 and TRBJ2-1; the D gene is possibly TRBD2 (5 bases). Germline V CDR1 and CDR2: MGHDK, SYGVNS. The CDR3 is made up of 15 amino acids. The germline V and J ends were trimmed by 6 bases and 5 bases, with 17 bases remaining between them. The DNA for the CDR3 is TGTGCCAGCAGAGGGAGCAATTGGGCGGACAATGAGCAGTTCTTC. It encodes CASRGSNWADNEQFF.

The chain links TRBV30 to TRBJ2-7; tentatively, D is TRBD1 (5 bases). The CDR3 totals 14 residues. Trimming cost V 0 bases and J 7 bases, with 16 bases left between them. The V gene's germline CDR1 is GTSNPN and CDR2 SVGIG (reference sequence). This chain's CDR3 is CAWSVWGNTEEQYF. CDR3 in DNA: TGTGCCTGGAGTGTATGGGGCAATACGGAAGAGCAGTACTTC.

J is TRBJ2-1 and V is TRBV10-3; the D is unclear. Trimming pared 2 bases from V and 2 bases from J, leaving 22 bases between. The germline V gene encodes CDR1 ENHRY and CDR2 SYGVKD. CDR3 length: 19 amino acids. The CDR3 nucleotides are TGTGCCATCAGTGAGGGGCAGGTTCTCTGGCGGAGAACCTACAATGAGCAGTTCTTC. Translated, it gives CAISEGQVLWRRTYNEQFF.